The rows below give T cell receptor beta chains drawn from one sample of a study of blood T cell repertoires in COVID-19. Clones were read by immunoSEQ multiplex PCR, and TCRdb kept only the in-frame ones, dropping some. The data contain 37,000 or so clones, about 83% of them singletons. The specimen was peripheral blood. These receptor sequences come from a man between 60 and 75 years old with active COVID-19. CDR3s include the opening cysteine and the closing phenylalanine or tryptophan. A D gene is named only where the DNA matches it firmly. The size field is filled for only some rows; it gives once, few, many or a size class.

j_call | v_call | d_call | clone_size | cdr3_nt | cdr3_aa
TRBJ2-5 | TRBV12-5 | TRBD2 | once | TGTGCTAGTGCCCGCCCCGGGACTAGCGGGCAAGAGACCCAGTACTTC | CASARPGTSGQETQYF
TRBJ1-2 | TRBV4-3 | . | . | TGCGCCAGCAGCCAAACGGGGGGCGCCTATGGCTACACCTTC | CASSQTGGAYGYTF
TRBJ1-1 | TRBV5-1 | TRBD1 | . | TGCGCCAGCAGCCCCCGGCCTACCGGGACAGGGGGCATGAACACTGAAGCTTTCTTT | CASSPRPTGTGGMNTEAFF
TRBJ1-2 | TRBV21-1 | . | . | TGTGCCAGCAGCACGCCTCAGATGCTGGCTAGCTATGGCTACACCTTC | CASSTPQMLASYGYTF
TRBJ1-4 | TRBV6-5 | . | . | TGTGCCAGCGGGAGGGGAAGGGGGGACAATGAAAAACTGTTTTTT | CASGRGRGDNEKLFF
TRBJ2-3 | TRBV4-2 | . | . | TGTGCCAGCAGCCAGGACAATACGCAGTATTTT | CASSQDNTQYF
TRBJ1-4 | TRBV10-3 | TRBD1 | . | TGTGCCATCAGTGAGATACCGGGACAGGGGAATGAAAAACTGTTTTTT | CAISEIPGQGNEKLFF
TRBJ2-5 | TRBV7-2 | TRBD2 | . | TGTGCCAGCAGCTTAGGCGGGGGGATTCAAGAGACCCAGTACTTC | CASSLGGGIQETQYF
TRBJ1-3 | TRBV29-1 | . | . | TGCAGCGTCTCATATCCGAGCTCTGGAAACACCATATATTTT | CSVSYPSSGNTIYF
TRBJ2-1 | TRBV6-2/TRBV6-3 | . | . | TGTGCCAGCAGTTACTTGCGCTCGGGTGAGCAGTTCTTC | CASSYLRSGEQFF
TRBJ1-5 | TRBV9 | . | . | TGTGCCAGCGGCGGGGGAGATAATAGCAATCAGCCCCAGCATTTT | CASGGGDNSNQPQHF
TRBJ1-4 | TRBV5-6 | . | once | TGTGCCAGCAGCTTGACGACTTCTAATGAAAAACTGTTTTTT | CASSLTTSNEKLFF
TRBJ1-1 | TRBV6-5 | . | . | TGTGCCAGCAGAACCGACACAACTAGCGAAGCTTTCTTT | CASRTDTTSEAFF
TRBJ2-2 | TRBV5-1 | TRBD2 | . | TGCGCCAGCAGCCAGGGACTAGCGGGGGCAACCGGGGAGCTGTTTTTT | CASSQGLAGATGELFF
TRBJ2-1 | TRBV3-1/TRBV3-2 | TRBD1 | . | TGTGCCAGCAGCCGACAGACAGGGAGCTCCTACAATGAGCAGTTCTTC | CASSRQTGSSYNEQFF
TRBJ1-3 | TRBV30 | . | few | TGTGCCTGGAGTGTTTACCGACTCTCTGGAAACACCATATATTTT | CAWSVYRLSGNTIYF
TRBJ2-7 | TRBV2 | TRBD1 | . | TGTGCCAGCACCACAGGGGTAGGGGAGCAGTACTTC | CASTTGVGEQYF
TRBJ2-4 | TRBV21-1 | . | once | TGTGCCAGCAGCAAAGCCAAAGGACGAGGGATCGGAAACATTCAGTACTTC | CASSKAKGRGIGNIQYF
TRBJ2-1 | TRBV7-2 | TRBD2 | once | TGTGCCAGCAGCTTAGGGGGACTAGTCAATGAGCAGTTCTTC | CASSLGGLVNEQFF
TRBJ2-1 | TRBV9 | TRBD1 | once | TGTGCCAGCAGCGTAGAGCCTACAGGGGGCCGGCAGTTCTTC | CASSVEPTGGRQFF
TRBJ1-2 | TRBV5-1 | TRBD1 | . | TGCGCCAGCAGCTTGGCGACCGGACAGGCCTATGGCTACACCTTC | CASSLATGQAYGYTF